A single sample is the source of the 17 T cell receptor beta chains below, sequenced in a study of T cells in Graves' hyperthyroidism and ophthalmopathy. From RNA transcripts, TCR beta CDR3 regions were amplified. In the first-round RT-PCR of the TCR CDR3, the HTBI primer set was used. TCRdb fed the multiplex PCR reads into MiXCR, producing one record per CDR3 protein. The table lists 300,000 to 400,000 distinct CDR3 sequences, 15% to 20% of them singletons, with 45% to 50% in the top ten. The specimen was blood. The source of these receptors is a woman aged 50 to 60 with Graves' hyperthyroidism.

This rearrangement joins TRBV6-1 to TRBJ2-7; D perhaps matches TRBD2 (5 bases). V gave up 2 bases and J gave up 3 bases, with 8 bases separating them. Germline V gene sequence: CDR1 MNHNS, CDR2 SASEGT. The CDR3 length is 13 residues. The CDR3 region has the DNA TGTGCCAGCAGTGAAATCGGGAACTACGAGCAGTACTTC. Amino acid sequence: CASSEIGNYEQYF.

The CDR3 nucleotides are TGTGCCAGCAGCTTAGTTAGCGGGAGGCCCCCCGGGGAGCTGTTTTTT. Translation gives CASSLVSGRPPGELFF. The J gene is TRBJ2-2, the V gene TRBV11-2, with 10 bases fitting TRBD2. Trimming removed 1 base from V and 6 bases from J; junction bases left unmatched: 5. CDR3 length: 16 amino acids. Germline V CDR1 and CDR2: SGHAT, FQNNGV.

This clonotype was picked up many times. The V call is TRBV20-1, the J call TRBJ2-1, with TRBD2 identical over 9 bases. Germline loops: CDR1 DFQATT, CDR2 SNEGSKA (reference sequence). Trimming at V came to 5 bases and at J to 5 bases, leaving 4 bases not matched to a gene. The CDR3 length is 13 residues. The CDR3 sequence: CSAPLAGNNEQFF. CDR3 coding DNA: TGCAGTGCTCCCCTAGCGGGAAACAATGAGCAGTTCTTC.

The chain links TRBV20-1 to TRBJ2-1; perhaps TRBD1 as D (6 bases). Germline CDR1 DFQATT, CDR2 SNEGSKA (reference sequence). V shed 3 bases and J shed 10 bases, with 19 bases lying between them. This CDR3 comprises 14 residues. The chain's CDR3 is CSARALEPGTEQFF. DNA for the CDR3: TGCAGTGCTAGGGCTCTGGAACCGGGGACAGAGCAGTTCTTC.

This clonotype showed up just a few times. The CDR3 DNA is TGCGCCAGCAGCACATACGGTCCTGGGGAGCTGTTTTTT. Amino acids: CASSTYGPGELFF. The chain couples TRBV5-1 to TRBJ2-2, with D uncertain. The CDR3 length is 13 residues. V was clipped by 4 bases and J by 8 bases, with 12 bases between them. The germline V gene has CDR1 SGHRS and CDR2 YFSETQ.

The sample holds many counts of this clonotype. The chain couples TRBV6-1 to TRBJ2-1; 7 positions match TRBD2. CDR1 and CDR2 (germline): MNHNS, SASEGT. V lost 8 bases to trimming and J lost 8 bases; unmatched junction nucleotides: 9. The CDR3 covers 13 residues. The CDR3 loop reads CASGGVGIYEQFF. The CDR3 nucleotides are TGTGCCAGCGGGGGGGTCGGAATCTATGAGCAGTTCTTC.

The chain uses TRBV12-3 or TRBV12-4 and TRBJ2-3, with 10 bases aligning to TRBD2. CDR3 length: 19 amino acids. V lost 2 bases and J lost 2; bases outside the gene matches: 13. CDR3 region: CASSLLGWERGGFTDTQYF. CDR3 bases: TGTGCCAGCAGTTTATTGGGATGGGAGCGGGGGGGTTTCACAGATACGCAGTATTTT.

This clonotype was seen a handful of times. The rearrangement joins TRBV30 to TRBJ2-3; D gene ambiguous. Trimming shortened V by 7 bases and J by 6 bases, and 17 bases separated the two germline ends. Germline CDR1 reads GTSNPN; CDR2 reads SVGIG (reference sequence). This CDR3 contains 13 residues. CDR3: CAYGRVDADTQYF. As DNA, the CDR3 is TGTGCCTATGGAAGGGTCGACGCCGATACGCAGTATTTT.

The sample holds a few counts of this clonotype. The genes are TRBV4-1 and TRBJ1-5; D might be TRBD1 (5 bases). This CDR3 has 15 amino acids. Deletions cut 5 bases from V and 8 bases from J, with 19 bases between. The germline V gene encodes CDR1 MGHRA and CDR2 YSYEKL. The CDR3 DNA sequence: TGCGCCAGCAGCGTACGGGACGGACGTTGGGAGCCCCAGCATTTT. This sequence encodes CASSVRDGRWEPQHF.

The chain uses TRBV28 and TRBJ2-2; D gene unclear. Germline CDR1 is MDHEN and CDR2 is SYDVKM. CDR3 length: 14 amino acids. V lost 3 bases to trimming and J lost 4 bases, with 9 bases between them. The CDR3 nucleotides read TGTGCCAGCAGTTTGTGGGGTCCCACCGGGGAGCTGTTTTTT. Its translation: CASSLWGPTGELFF.

This clonotype was found many times. Here the CDR3 reads CASSPGTSGINEQFF. Here the CDR3 DNA reads TGTGCCAGCAGTCCCGGGACTAGCGGTATTAATGAGCAGTTCTTC. The chain employs TRBV27 and TRBJ2-1; 11 nucleotides line up with TRBD2. Looked up from germline, CDR1 is MNHEY and CDR2 is SMNVEV (reference sequence). Germline trimming cut 5 bases from V and 7 bases from J; bases unmatched to any gene: 7. The CDR3 is 15 amino acids.

This clonotype was counted between two and nine times. V usage is TRBV20-1 and J usage is TRBJ1-4; 9 bases are shared with TRBD1. From germline, CDR1 is DFQATT and CDR2 SNEGSKA (reference sequence). Trimming took 7 bases from V and 6 from J; bases not matched to a gene: 6. The CDR3 extends over 13 amino acids. The CDR3 sequence: CSVTDRGDEKLFF. Written as DNA, the CDR3 is TGCAGTGTTACGGACAGGGGTGATGAAAAACTGTTTTTT.

This clonotype came up a few times. The chain has TRBV5-1 and TRBJ2-1, with unresolved D. The CDR3 consists of 14 residues. Per germline, CDR1 SGHRS and CDR2 YFSETQ. V was trimmed by 4 bases and J by 5 bases, leaving 13 bases between them. The CDR3 protein is CASSLDLGNNEQFF. The CDR3, as DNA: TGCGCCAGCAGCCTAGACTTGGGGAACAATGAGCAGTTCTTC.

As regards this clonotype: This may come from a read error, since a much larger clone is one base off. The chain couples TRBV2 to TRBJ1-2; maybe TRBD1 (5 bases). The CDR3 has 16 residues. Germline CDR1 is SNHLY and CDR2 is FYNNEI. The CDR3 DNA sequence: TGTGCCAGCCCCTCGGGGGGGGGAATCACTAACTATAGCTACACCTTC. Translated: CASPSGGGITNYSYTF.

The chain is built from TRBV5-1 and TRBJ2-2; tentative D call: TRBD1 (5 bases). V lost 1 base and J 1 base, leaving 14 bases between the germline ends. CDR1 is SGHRS, CDR2 YFSETQ, per germline. There are 17 residues in the CDR3. CDR3 nucleotides: TGCGCCAGCAGCTTGAATCCAGGGATCGGGAACACCGGGGAGCTGTTTTTT. Its protein product is CASSLNPGIGNTGELFF.

This clonotype came up many times. V usage is TRBV7-3 and J usage is TRBJ2-5; TRBD2 aligns across 9 bases. The CDR3 runs to 13 residues. The trim removed 5 bases at V and 4 bases at J, leaving 2 bases unmatched. Germline lookup yields CDR1 SGHTA and CDR2 FQGTGA. This CDR3 is CASSRGLAETQYF. CDR3 bases: TGTGCCAGCAGCCGGGGACTAGCAGAGACCCAGTACTTC.

The J gene is TRBJ2-5, the V gene TRBV20-1; D remains ambiguous. Trimming cost V 5 bases and J 0 bases, with 7 bases left between them. Looked up from germline, CDR1 is DFQATT and CDR2 is SNEGSKA (reference sequence). The CDR3 runs to 12 residues. Here the CDR3 reads CSAPSYQETQYF. The CDR3 DNA is TGCAGTGCTCCCAGCTACCAAGAGACCCAGTACTTC.